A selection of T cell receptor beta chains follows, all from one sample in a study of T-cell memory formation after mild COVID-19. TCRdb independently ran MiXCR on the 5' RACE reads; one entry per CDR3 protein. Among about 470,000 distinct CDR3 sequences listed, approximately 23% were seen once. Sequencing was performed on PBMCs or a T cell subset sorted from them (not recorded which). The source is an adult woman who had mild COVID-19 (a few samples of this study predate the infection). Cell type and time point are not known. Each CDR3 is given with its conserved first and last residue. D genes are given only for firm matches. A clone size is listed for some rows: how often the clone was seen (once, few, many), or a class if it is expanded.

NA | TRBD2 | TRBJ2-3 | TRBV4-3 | TGCGCCAGCAGCCACGGTCGACTAGCAGGAGAGGATACGCAGTATTTT | CASSHGRLAGEDTQYF
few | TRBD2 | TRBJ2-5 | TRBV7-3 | TGTGCCAGCAGCATGCTAGCGGACCAAGAGACCCAGTACTTC | CASSMLADQETQYF
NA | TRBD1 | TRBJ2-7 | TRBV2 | TGTGCCAGCAGTGGGACAGGGAGACCGTACGAGCAGTACTTC | CASSGTGRPYEQYF
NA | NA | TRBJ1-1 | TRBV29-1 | TGCAGCGTTGAAGAAAATGCCACCAGGGTTTGGGACACTGAAGCTTTCTTT | CSVEENATRVWDTEAFF
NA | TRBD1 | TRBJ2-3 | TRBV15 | TGTGCCACCAGCAGAGAAGCAGGGGGTACAGATACGCAGTATTTT | CATSREAGGTDTQYF
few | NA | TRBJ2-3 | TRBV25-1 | TGTGCCAGCAGTGAAAATAACGTACGTGACAGTAGCACAGATACGCAGTATTTT | CASSENNVRDSSTDTQYF
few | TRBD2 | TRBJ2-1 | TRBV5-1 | TGCGCCAGCAGCCGTAGCGGGTCCCGCTCCTACAATGAGCAGTTCTTC | CASSRSGSRSYNEQFF
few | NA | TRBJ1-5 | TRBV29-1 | TGCAGCGTAAAAAGGGACAATAATCAGCCCCAGCATTTT | CSVKRDNNQPQHF
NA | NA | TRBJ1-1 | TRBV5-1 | TGCGCCAGCAGCTTGGAAATGAGGGGAGGTGAAGCTTTCTTT | CASSLEMRGGEAFF
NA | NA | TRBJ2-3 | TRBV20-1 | TGCAGTGCACTGATTCCGGGGACCGATACGCAGTATTTT | CSALIPGTDTQYF
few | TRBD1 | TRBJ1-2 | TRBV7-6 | TGTGCCAGCAGCTTACCACAGGGGCATGGCTACACCTTC | CASSLPQGHGYTF
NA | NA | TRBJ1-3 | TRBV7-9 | TGTGCCAGCAGCTTGCGAGGGACAAGAGATGGAAACACCATATATTTT | CASSLRGTRDGNTIYF
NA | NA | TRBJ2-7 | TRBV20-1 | TGCAGTGCTACGGCTAGGAGCTCCTACGAGCAGTACTTC | CSATARSSYEQYF
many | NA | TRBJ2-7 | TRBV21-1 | TGTGCCAGCAGCAACCCCGTCGACAGGGGGCGATACGAGCAGTACTTC | CASSNPVDRGRYEQYF
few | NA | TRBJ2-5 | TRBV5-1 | TGCGCCAGCAGCTTGGGGACAGTTGACGAGACCCAGTACTTC | CASSLGTVDETQYF
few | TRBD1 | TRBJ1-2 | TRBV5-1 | TGCGCCAGCAGCATTGGACAGGGGGCGCAAGGCTACACCTTC | CASSIGQGAQGYTF
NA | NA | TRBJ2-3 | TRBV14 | TGTGCCAGCAGCCAAGTTCCCCAGGTAACGCAGTATTTT | CASSQVPQVTQYF
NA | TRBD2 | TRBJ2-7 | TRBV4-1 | TGCGCCAGCAGCCCTCACGGCGGGAGTGTTTCCTACGAGCAGTACTTC | CASSPHGGSVSYEQYF
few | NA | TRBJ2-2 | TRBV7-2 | TGTGCCAGCAGCTTAGAGGGGGCCAGGGGGGCCGCCGGGGAGCTGTTTTTT | CASSLEGARGAAGELFF
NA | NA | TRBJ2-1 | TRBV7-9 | TGTGCCAGCAGCTTAGTGGGTTTCCAATGGTCGTACAATGAGCAGTTCTTC | CASSLVGFQWSYNEQFF
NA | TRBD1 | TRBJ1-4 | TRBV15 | TGTGCCACCAGGACAGGGACCGCAACTAATGAAAAACTGTTTTTT | CATRTGTATNEKLFF
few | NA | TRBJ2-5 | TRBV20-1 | TGCAGTGCTAGAGATTTACTAGGGGGGGAGACCCAGTACTTC | CSARDLLGGETQYF
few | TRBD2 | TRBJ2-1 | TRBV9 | TGTGCCAGCAGCGTAACTAGCGGAGACAATGAGCAGTTCTTC | CASSVTSGDNEQFF
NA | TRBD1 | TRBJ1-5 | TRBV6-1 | TGTGCCAGCACCCCCCGTGTGACAGGGATGAGCAATCAGCCCCAGCATTTT | CASTPRVTGMSNQPQHF
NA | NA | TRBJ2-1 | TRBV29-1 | TGCAGCGTTGTAGGAGGGCTAAACTCCTACAATGAGCAGTTCTTC | CSVVGGLNSYNEQFF
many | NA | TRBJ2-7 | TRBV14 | TGTGCCAGCAGCCAGAGAGCCGACGTCCCGCCTAAATACGAGCAGTACTTC | CASSQRADVPPKYEQYF
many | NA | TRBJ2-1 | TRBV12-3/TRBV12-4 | TGTGCCAGCGGTGGTGACCTCAAAGGGGGTGAGCAGTTCTTC | CASGGDLKGGEQFF
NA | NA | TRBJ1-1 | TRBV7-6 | TGTGCCAGCAGTCATTCGGACCTCCGAGAAGCTTTCTTT | CASSHSDLREAFF
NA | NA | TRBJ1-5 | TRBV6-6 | TGTGCCAGCAGAACCGCAGGGAAGAGTCAGCCCCAGCATTTT | CASRTAGKSQPQHF
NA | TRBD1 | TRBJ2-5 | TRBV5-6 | TGTGCCAGCAGCCGAAGGGACAGGGGAACGACCCAGTACTTC | CASSRRDRGTTQYF
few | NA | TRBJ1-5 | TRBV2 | TGTGCCAGCAGGGCCCGAGGTTTTGGGAATCAGCCCCAGCATTTT | CASRARGFGNQPQHF
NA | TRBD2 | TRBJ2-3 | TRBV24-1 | TGTGCCACCAGTGATCCGACTAGCGGGGGAGCAGATACGCAGTATTTT | CATSDPTSGGADTQYF
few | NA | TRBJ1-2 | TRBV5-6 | TGTGCCAGCAGCCCTCTTTCGGCTGACTATGGCTACACCTTC | CASSPLSADYGYTF
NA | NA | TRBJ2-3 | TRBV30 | TGTGCCTGGAGCAAACTCCGAGCAGATACGCAGTATTTT | CAWSKLRADTQYF
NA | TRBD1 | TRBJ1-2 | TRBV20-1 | TGCAGTGCTAGAGCCGACAGGGAGAGGGGCTACACCTTC | CSARADRERGYTF
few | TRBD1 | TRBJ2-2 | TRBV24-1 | TGTGCCACCAGTGCAGCCCGGGACAGCGCGAACACCGGGGAGCTGTTTTTT | CATSAARDSANTGELFF
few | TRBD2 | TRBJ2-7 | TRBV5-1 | TGCGCCAGCACTAGCGGGTCGACCCCACGCGAGCAGTACTTC | CASTSGSTPREQYF
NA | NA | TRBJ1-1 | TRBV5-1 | TGCGCCAGCAGCTTGGAGCCCAGTAACACTGAAGCTTTCTTT | CASSLEPSNTEAFF
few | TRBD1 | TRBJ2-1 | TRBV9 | TGTGCCAGCAGCGTTAACAGGGGAAGAATCGATGAGCAGTTCTTC | CASSVNRGRIDEQFF
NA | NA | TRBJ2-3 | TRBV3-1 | TGTGCCAGCAGCCAAGACTGGAGGAGCACAGATACGCAGTATTTT | CASSQDWRSTDTQYF
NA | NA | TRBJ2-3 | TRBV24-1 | TGTGCCACCAGTGAAAGGACAAGCCGGACAGATACGCAGTATTTT | CATSERTSRTDTQYF
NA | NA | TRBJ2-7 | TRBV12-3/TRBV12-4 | TGTGCCAGCAGCTCTTTCCACGGGTTGCGGGACTACGAGCAGTACTTC | CASSSFHGLRDYEQYF
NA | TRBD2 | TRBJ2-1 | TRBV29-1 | TGCAGCGTGCGGACTAGCGGGATCGACAATGAGCAGTTCTTC | CSVRTSGIDNEQFF
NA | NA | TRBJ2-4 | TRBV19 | TGTGCCAGTAGTACCCAAGCGTATCTTCAGTACTTC | CASSTQAYLQYF
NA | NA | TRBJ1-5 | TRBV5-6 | TGTGCCAGCAGCCCGGGAGGATCCTATAGCAATCAGCCCCAGCATTTT | CASSPGGSYSNQPQHF
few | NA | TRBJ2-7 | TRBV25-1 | TGTGCCAGCAGTGAAGAGGTCCACGAGCAGTACTTC | CASSEEVHEQYF